This entry lists 11 T cell receptor beta chains sequenced from one sample in a study of T and B cells in COVID-19 patients. TRB rearrangements were amplified by multiplex PCR with BIOMED2 TRB-A/B primers. TCRdb reprocessed the multiplex PCR reads via MiXCR and lists one record per CDR3 protein. Seen here are some 4,000 distinct CDR3 sequences, about 26% observed once, and the top ten hold 40% to 45%. Blood genomic DNA input for TRB amplification was 250-500 ng. Source material: blood. The source is a human donor with active COVID-19. The donor label of this sample is uncertain.

This clonotype was counted only a few times. J is TRBJ1-5 and V is TRBV13; D might be TRBD1 (6 bases). Trimming took off 0 bases at V and 6 bases at J, with 6 bases between the two ends. This CDR3 region has 13 residues. Germline CDR1 reads PRHDT; CDR2 reads FYEKMQ (reference sequence). CDR3 nucleotide sequence: TGTGCCAGCAGCTTAGGCAGGGGTCAGCCCCAGCATTTT. It is translated as CASSLGRGQPQHF.

This clonotype is medium-sized (0.01 to 0.1%). This rearrangement joins TRBV19 to TRBJ1-5; D unresolved. From germline, CDR1 is LNHDA and CDR2 SQIVND (reference sequence). Trimming took off 3 bases at V and 7 bases at J, with 16 bases between the two ends. The CDR3 contains 15 residues. CDR3 sequence reads: CASSIVKGREQPQHF. For the CDR3, the DNA is TGTGCCAGTAGTATCGTAAAGGGCCGGGAACAGCCCCAGCATTTT.

The chain joins TRBV6-4 to TRBJ1-6, with unresolved D. Germline CDR1 is MRHNA and CDR2 is SNTAGT. V was clipped by 6 bases and J by 4 bases, with 7 bases between them. This CDR3 spans 13 amino acids. DNA for the CDR3: TGTGCCAGCAGGGAGGGTTATAATTCACCCCTCCACTTT. Its protein product is CASREGYNSPLHF.

The V gene is TRBV28, the J gene TRBJ2-1; no reliable D call. The CDR3 has 14 amino acids. CDR1 and CDR2 (germline): MDHEN, SYDVKM. Trimming took 4 bases from V and 8 from J, leaving 15 bases between them. As DNA, the CDR3 is TGTGCCAGCAGTTCTATTCAGGTTGGCGATGAGCAGTTCTTC. Residues: CASSSIQVGDEQFF.

By share of the sample, this clonotype is medium-sized. The chain recombines TRBV6-5 with TRBJ2-5, with 10 positions matching TRBD2. The CDR3 sequence is 18 residues long. V lost 0 bases, J lost 0 bases, and 7 bases stayed unmatched. The germline V gene has CDR1 MNHEY and CDR2 SVGAGI. The CDR3, as DNA: TGTGCCAGCAGTTACTCGACAGCGGGGGGGCCGTACCAAGAGACCCAGTACTTC. Protein: CASSYSTAGGPYQETQYF.

This chain uses TRBV6-6 with TRBJ1-2; TRBD1 is a possible D gene (5 bases). The CDR3 runs 14 residues. Trimming cost V 1 base and J 2 bases, with 8 bases left between them. CDR1 and CDR2 (germline): MNHNY, SVGAGI (reference sequence). The CDR3 nucleotides are TGTGCCAGCAGTTACTACAGGAGCAACTATGGCTACACCTTC. Protein product: CASSYYRSNYGYTF.

This clonotype was seen more than once but under ten times. The rearrangement joins TRBV6-5 to TRBJ2-3; tentative D call: TRBD1 (5 bases). Germline CDR1 reads MNHEY; CDR2 reads SVGAGI. The V and J ends lost 5 bases and 2 bases respectively, with 17 bases between them. CDR3 size: 16 residues. The CDR3 region is CASSEALTAHTDTQYF. For the CDR3, the DNA is TGTGCCAGCAGTGAAGCGTTGACAGCCCACACAGATACGCAGTATTTT.

Within the sample, this clonotype is medium-sized. The V call is TRBV27, the J call TRBJ2-1, with 8 bases identical to TRBD2. With 3 bases clipped from V and 7 bases from J, the junction kept 8 bases outside the gene matches. CDR1 and CDR2 from the germline V gene are MNHEY and SMNVEV (reference sequence). This CDR3 contains 15 residues. The DNA for the CDR3 is TGTGCCAGCAGTTTCTTCGCGGGGGGTGGGAATGAGCAGTTCTTC. It codes for CASSFFAGGGNEQFF.

This clonotype was observed a handful of times. The chain couples TRBV5-1 to TRBJ2-5; 9 bases align to TRBD2. V gave up 5 bases and J gave up 2 bases; unmatched junction bases: 4. The CDR3 length is 14 residues. CDR1 is SGHRS, CDR2 YFSETQ, per germline. CDR3 protein: CASRFAGGQETQYF. As DNA, the CDR3 is TGCGCCAGCAGGTTTGCGGGGGGGCAAGAGACCCAGTACTTC.

The chain carries TRBV6-1 and TRBJ1-5, with 8 bases identical to TRBD1. This CDR3 contains 14 residues. Germline V gene sequence: CDR1 MNHNS, CDR2 SASEGT. V dropped 7 bases and J dropped 5; count of bases not matched to a gene: 7. CDR3 in amino acids: CASTTIQGDQPQHF. For the CDR3, the DNA is TGTGCCAGCACCACAATACAGGGGGATCAGCCCCAGCATTTT.

The chain employs TRBV27 and TRBJ2-1; TRBD1 matches at 9 bases. The length of the CDR3 is 15 residues. V lost 5 bases, J lost 10 bases, and 12 bases stayed unmatched. CDR1 MNHEY and CDR2 SMNVEV come from the germline V gene (reference sequence). CDR3 sequence: CASSAPLGQGEEQFF. CDR3 in DNA: TGTGCCAGCAGTGCCCCTTTGGGACAGGGAGAAGAGCAGTTCTTC.